This T cell receptor beta chain was recorded in a study of Ad26.COV2.S vaccination and SARS-CoV-2 variants. Study-level points and caveats: Breadth measured for non-spike TCRs was similar across vaccine and placebo recipients.

Details on this clone: What it binds is unknown.

Trimming removed 5 bases from V and 1 base from J, with 12 bases in between. This CDR3 contains 14 residues. Germline-derived CDR1 and CDR2 are SGHNT and YENEEA. Treatment meaning: about 20 received Ad26.COV2.S at low or high dose, single or two shots; roughly five received placebo; per-sample allocation not given. Collection of samples fell on day 63 after the first vaccine or placebo injection. Sequencing used immunoSEQ multiplex PCR; TCRdb keeps in-frame clones, though not all of them. The table has more than 300,000 clones, approximately 86% seen once. This clonotype was sampled from a person between 18 and 60 years old who received the Ad26.COV2.S COVID-19 vaccine or a placebo. This chain links TRBV11-3 with TRBJ2-7, with D possibly matching TRBD1 (5 bases). Source: peripheral blood, taken in a trial of Ad26.COV2.S vaccine versus placebo. This CDR3 reads CASSQWAGSYEQYF. The DNA of the CDR3 is TGTGCCAGCAGCCAATGGGCAGGGTCCTACGAGCAGTACTTC.